This TCR beta chain stems from a study of T-cell reconstitution after alpha-beta-depleted transplantation in children. Unique molecular identifiers featured in how the TCRbeta library was prepared. MiXCR, run by TCRdb on the PCR reads, gives a single entry per CDR3 protein. The table lists fewer than 700,000 distinct CDR3 sequences, 20% to 25% of them singletons. This clonotype was picked up many times. The CDR3 is 14 residues long. Trimming removed 3 bases from V and 7 bases from J, with 14 bases in between. The TCR originated in a boy in the first two years of life who had a stem cell transplant for acute myeloid leukemia, so the T cells may come from the graft donor. The sequences come from PBMCs, mostly from graft donor cells, collected 360 days after TCRalphabeta/CD19-depleted stem cell transplant. The chain combines TRBV12-3 or TRBV12-4 with TRBJ2-3; possible D gene TRBD2, 6 bases. This CDR3 is CASSFSAGEHTQYF. CDR3 nucleotides: TGTGCCAGCAGTTTCTCAGCGGGCGAGCATACGCAGTATTTT.